This is a list of T cell receptor beta chains from one sample in a study of blood T cell repertoires in COVID-19. This table comes from immunoSEQ multiplex PCR, and its TCRdb copy is limited to in-frame clones, with some not included. The repertoire holds 200,000 to 250,000 clones, with around 90% as singletons. The sequenced material came from peripheral blood. Receptor source: a man aged 55 to 70 with COVID-19, enrolled during active disease. Each CDR3 is given with its conserved first and last residue. A D gene is named only where the DNA matches it firmly. The listing skips clone size in some rows; elsewhere it reads once, few, many or a size class.

D	size	V	J	DNA	CDR3
TRBD2	-	TRBV5-5	TRBJ2-2	TGTGCCAGCAGGGCACTAGCGGGGGTCCTCGGCGGGGAGCTGTTTTTT	CASRALAGVLGGELFF
-	-	TRBV28	TRBJ1-5	TGTGCCAGCAATACCGTACGAGTTCAGCCCCAGCATTTT	CASNTVRVQPQHF
TRBD2	once	TRBV9	TRBJ2-3	TGTGCCAGCAGCCTACCACTAGCGGGGTACACAGATACGCAGTATTTT	CASSLPLAGYTDTQYF
TRBD1	-	TRBV30	TRBJ1-5	TGTGCCTGGAGCACTACACTGACAGGGAATAGTGGCCAGCCCCAGCATTTT	CAWSTTLTGNSGQPQHF
TRBD2	once	TRBV12-3/TRBV12-4	TRBJ2-1	TGTGCCAGCAGTCTCACTAGCGTCCATGAGCAGTTCTTC	CASSLTSVHEQFF
TRBD1	-	TRBV6-5	TRBJ1-2	TGTGCCAGCAGTTACACGGGACAGGGCGTGGGCTACACCTTC	CASSYTGQGVGYTF
TRBD1	-	TRBV7-9	TRBJ1-1	TGTGCCAGCAGCTTAATACAGGGGGCTACCAACACTGAAGCTTTCTTT	CASSLIQGATNTEAFF
-	few	TRBV7-9	TRBJ1-1	TGTGCCAGCAGCTATGATGGACAGCCCCGGGTCGGTGAAGCTTTCTTT	CASSYDGQPRVGEAFF
-	-	TRBV19	TRBJ1-5	TGTGCCAGCAGCGGGGGCAGGTATCAGCCCCAGCATTTT	CASSGGRYQPQHF
TRBD1	-	TRBV4-1	TRBJ1-2	TGCGCCAGCAGCCCTCGACAGGGCCGTGGCTACACCTTC	CASSPRQGRGYTF
TRBD1	-	TRBV5-1	TRBJ1-2	TGCGCCAGCAGCTTCCCAGGGGGCGCTTCTAACTATGGCTACACCTTC	CASSFPGGASNYGYTF
TRBD1	-	TRBV6-5	TRBJ1-1	TGTGCCAGCAGTTACGAGGGGGCAGCCACTGAAGCTTTCTTT	CASSYEGAATEAFF
-	-	TRBV6-5	TRBJ1-2	TGTGCCAGCAGTTACTCGTTTTCCCTCTATGGCTACACCTTC	CASSYSFSLYGYTF
-	-	TRBV18	TRBJ1-5	TGTGCCAGCTCACCAGCGGATAGCAATCAGCCCCAGCATTTT	CASSPADSNQPQHF
-	few	TRBV6-2/TRBV6-3	TRBJ1-1	TGTGCCAGCAGTTACTCGAGAACTGAAGCTTTCTTT	CASSYSRTEAFF
TRBD2	once	TRBV4-2	TRBJ2-1	TGTGCCAGCAGCCAAGTAAGTAGCGGGGGCCACCACAATGAGCAGTTCTTC	CASSQVSSGGHHNEQFF
-	-	TRBV12-2	TRBJ2-2	TGTGCAAGTCGCTTAGATTGCCCAGCGGGAGTCGCCGGGGAGCTGTTTTTT	CASRLDCPAGVAGELFF
TRBD2	once	TRBV7-9	TRBJ2-7	TGTGCCAGCAGCCATCCTCCGGGACTAGCGGGGGTTAGCTACGAGCAGTACTTC	CASSHPPGLAGVSYEQYF
TRBD1	-	TRBV5-4	TRBJ1-2	TGTGCCAGCAGCGAGGGACAGGGAAACTATGGCTACACCTTC	CASSEGQGNYGYTF
TRBD1	-	TRBV29-1	TRBJ2-7	TGCAGCGTTGACGGGACAGGGGGCTACGAGCAGTACTTC	CSVDGTGGYEQYF
-	once	TRBV18	TRBJ2-5	TGTGCCAGCTCGCAGACGGCGGGAGAGACCCAGTACTTC	CASSQTAGETQYF
-	few	TRBV21-1	TRBJ2-1	TGTGCCAGCAGCAAAGTACGGACTAGCGGGAGAGGCAAAAGCTCCTACAATGAGCAGTTCTTC	CASSKVRTSGRGKSSYNEQFF
TRBD1	-	TRBV6-5	TRBJ1-2	TGTGCCAGCAGGGGACAGACTATCTATGGCTACACCTTC	CASRGQTIYGYTF